The T cell receptor (beta chain) under discussion was sequenced for a study of shared clonotypes between healthy human individuals. Whole-study findings and limits: Lower generation probabilities were found for non-shared clonotypes than for those shared by all four donors. Of the naive CD4 clonotypes, approximately 5% were shared across several donors.

V was shortened by 0 bases and J by 4 bases, with 17 bases between the two germline ends. The germline V gene encodes CDR1 SGDLS and CDR2 YYNGEE. The CDR3 is 18 residues long. Comments on this clone: Its antigen is undetermined.

Donors comprised only Caucasian adults living in Nashville, Tennessee. Libraries were prepared by immunoSEQ multiplex PCR; TCRdb keeps only in-frame clonotypes and omits some of them. This table holds over a million clones, roughly 96% found once. The rearrangement links TRBV9 to TRBJ2-6; tentatively, D is TRBD2 (6 bases). The sequencing sample was made of naive CD4+ T cells sorted from blood. Specified subset: CD45RA+ positively selected. This clonotype originated in a young man in good health. The CDR3 region has the DNA TGTGCCAGCAGCGTAGCAGTTAGCGGCTCCTTCGGGGCCAACGTCCTGACTTTC. It codes for CASSVAVSGSFGANVLTF.